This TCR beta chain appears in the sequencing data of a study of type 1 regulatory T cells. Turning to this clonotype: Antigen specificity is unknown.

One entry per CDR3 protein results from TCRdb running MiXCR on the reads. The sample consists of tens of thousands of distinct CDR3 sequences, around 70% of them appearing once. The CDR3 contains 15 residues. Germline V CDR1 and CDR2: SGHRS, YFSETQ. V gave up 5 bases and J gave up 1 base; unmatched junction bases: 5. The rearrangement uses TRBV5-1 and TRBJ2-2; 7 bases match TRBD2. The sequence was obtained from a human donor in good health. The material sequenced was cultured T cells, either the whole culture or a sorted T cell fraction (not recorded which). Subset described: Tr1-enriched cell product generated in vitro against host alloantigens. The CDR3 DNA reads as TGCGCCAGCAGAACGACTAGCCTGAACACCGGGGAGCTGTTTTTT. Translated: CASRTTSLNTGELFF.